This TCR beta chain was captured in a study of vaccination and CD4 T cells after COVID-19 (dated by TCRdb to between 2021 and 2024). Regarding the complete study: SARS-CoV-2 positivity had been established in the convalescent patients by nasal swab PCR, and mild disease was recorded in about 9 of these patients and severe disease in one. In control cultures, a CEFX viral epitope pool was used as positive control, an HIV-1 Nef peptide pool was used as negative control, or no peptide was added. In around 10 COVID-19 convalescent patients and a handful of infection-naive healthy vaccine recipients, researchers compared the spike-specific CD4+ TCR repertoire from before mRNA vaccination with the repertoire from after. Post-COVID blood samples from convalescent patients were collected a median of roughly 100 days after diagnosis, with a range of 35 to 161 days. Overlapping spike peptide pools from SARS-CoV-2 and from the common cold coronaviruses HCoV-NL63, HCoV-OC43 and HCoV-229E were used as culture stimuli. In the convalescent cohort there were six males and four females, among whom were two Hispanic individuals, seven Caucasians, two Asians and one multiracial person. The time from the second vaccine dose to post-vaccine blood sampling had a median of roughly 70 days and ranged from about 12 to 241 days. Each participant got two doses of either the Pfizer-BioNTech BNT162b2 vaccine (n=8) or the Moderna mRNA-1273 vaccine (n=2).

The CDR3, cysteine through phenylalanine, is 15 amino acids long. CDR3 DNA is the only sequence kept; it has 45 bases, read in frame from the first base. Compared with germline, V lacks 6 bases and J lacks 3 bases; bases without a gene match: 6. For CDR1 and CDR2, the germline V gene (reference sequence) lists MNHEY and SMNVEV. Overall results and qualifications from the work: The number of convalescent patients in the study was relatively small, and the study did not examine early timepoints following natural infection. Among the post-vaccine SARS-CoV-2-reactive clones in convalescent patients, a median around 90% showed up only after vaccination, which suggests vaccine-specific priming. The median count of SARS-CoV-2-reactive clonotypes went up from 20 to 25 after infection to 38 after vaccination, although the change was not significant. Nearly all vaccine-specific clones in convalescent patients (304 of 307) were mono-reactive for SARS-CoV-2 spike rather than cross-reactive with common cold coronaviruses.

The library was built by means of PCR. DNA from cultured CD4+ T cells was subjected to TCR sequencing with the Oncomine TCR Beta short-read assay at the Johns Hopkins FTIC core. The QIAamp micro DNA kit was used to extract genomic DNA from the cultured CD4+ T cells. Oncomine TCR Beta libraries from cultured CD4+ T cells were pooled with unique dual indexes and sequenced on an Illumina iSeq 100. Turning to the authors' computational methods: Non-productive sequences were removed, and CDR3s that did not start with C, did not end with F or W, or were shorter than 7 amino acids were discarded. Antigen-specific clonotypes were identified with the MANAFEST web application by comparing peptide-stimulated wells with reference and other culture wells. For a clone to be called positive, the clone needed an FDR below 0.05, an odds ratio above 5, and a productive frequency above 0.1% in at least two of three replicate wells. Clonotypes that were significantly expanded in both SARS-CoV-2 spike wells and at least one common cold coronavirus spike condition were defined as cross-reactive. Similarity between CDR3 sequences was evaluated in R version 3.6.1 using Levenshtein distances (stringdist) and unrooted phylogenetic trees (ape). In-frame beta chains were kept once TCRdb had trimmed the public reads at Q25 with fastp and called clones with MiXCR. Here each entry gathers all rows of one CDR3 protein and keeps the most common genes and DNA. TCRdb's processing, not the authors', yielded these V and J calls. The table for this sample lists 10,000 or so distinct CDR3 sequences; 50% to 60% of them were counted only once. 7.6% of the sample rests with the top ten.

The label giving this sample's treatment or condition can be read as: roughly 11-day PBMC culture with coronavirus spike peptide pools or control peptides (ViraFEST assay). The ViraFEST assay was used in the study, in which antigen-specific T cells were expanded with peptide pools and expanded clonotypes were subsequently identified by TCR sequencing. The positive SARS-CoV-2 PCR tests of the convalescent patients were dated from March to December 2020, before the Alpha, Beta and Delta variants emerged in the United States. Each well held millions of PBMCs cultured with about 9.8 ug/ml peptide pools in IMDM containing roughly 5% human AB serum and around 10 IU/ml IL-2. Half of the culture medium was replaced with fresh IL-2-containing medium on days 3 and 7. Once the cells had been in culture for less than 12 days, the EasySep CD4+ T cell isolation kit was used to isolate CD4+ T cells by negative selection. PBMCs were separated from whole blood using Ficoll-Paque Plus gradient centrifugation and then either used fresh or cryopreserved at -140C. Each culture condition was generally run in triplicate wells.

Comment on this clonotype: There is no known antigen for this receptor. Nothing much larger sits one base from this clone, and base qualities are not available.

The TCR originated in a human donor who had recovered from COVID-19. Here the chain combines TRBV27 and TRBJ2-7, with 12 bases in between that match TRBD1. Sample: CD4+ T cells from blood, cultured in vitro. The CDR3 corresponds to CASRIGTGGIYEQYF. The sequenced DNA: TGTGCCAGCAGAATCGGGACAGGGGGCATCTACGAGCAGTACTTC.